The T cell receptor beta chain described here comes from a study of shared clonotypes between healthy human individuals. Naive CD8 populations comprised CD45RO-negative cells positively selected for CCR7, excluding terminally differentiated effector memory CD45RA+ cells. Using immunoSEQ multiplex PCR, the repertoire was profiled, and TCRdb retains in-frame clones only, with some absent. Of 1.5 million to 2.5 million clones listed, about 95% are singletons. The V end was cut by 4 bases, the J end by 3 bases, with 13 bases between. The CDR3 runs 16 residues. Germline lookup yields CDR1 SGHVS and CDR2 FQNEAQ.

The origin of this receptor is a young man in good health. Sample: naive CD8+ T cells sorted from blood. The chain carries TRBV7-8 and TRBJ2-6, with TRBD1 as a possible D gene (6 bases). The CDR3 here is CASSSYRVFGANVLTF. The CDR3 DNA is TGTGCCAGCAGCTCCTACAGGGTATTTGGGGCCAACGTCCTGACTTTC.